This T cell receptor (beta chain) was identified during a study of cytotoxic CD8 clonotypes in ibrutinib-treated CLL. The overall study: Response samples were drawn at a median of approximately 11 months of treatment, range 6 to 36.

TCR beta library input comprised around 2 micrograms of genomic DNA from cryopreserved PBMCs. Germline CDR1 SGDLS, CDR2 YYNGEE. The CDR3 extends over 17 amino acids. The ends were cut back, 1 base at V and 1 base at J, with 17 bases in the middle. Generated by immunoSEQ multiplex PCR, the TCRdb table keeps only in-frame clones and is missing some. The sample lists around 330,000 clones; about 61% were seen once. This clonotype originated in a human donor with chronic lymphocytic leukemia. The J gene is TRBJ1-2, the V gene TRBV9; D may be TRBD1 (6 bases). The sequences come from PBMCs, collected after 36 months of ibrutinib treatment. CDR3 bases: TGTGCCAGCAGCGTAATGCGGGACACCCACTTTAACTATGGCTACACCTTC. Encoded protein: CASSVMRDTHFNYGYTF.